The source of this TCR beta chain is a study of cytomegalovirus exposure and HLA in healthy donors. Across the whole study: A subsequent analysis stated that the roughly 120 validation repertoires were run on the same platform as the roughly 700 first-cohort repertoires.

Using immunoSEQ multiplex PCR, the repertoire was profiled, and TCRdb retains in-frame clones only, with some absent. The sample has about 76,000 clones, about 93% seen once. The CDR3 sequence is 13 residues long. Germline CDR1 reads LNHDA; CDR2 reads SQIVND (reference sequence). Trimming removed 6 bases from V and 4 bases from J; junction bases left unmatched: 5. Study observations and caveats: Clusters of TCRs from the first cohort tended to co-occur in the 95 to 150 validation repertoires (as a later analysis found).

The donors were in the approximately 110-subject validation cohort; that cohort was separate from the roughly 730-subject first cohort. Only one count was recorded for this clone. No antigen is known for it. This clonotype was sampled from a young woman in good health and CMV-seronegative. J is TRBJ1-2 and V is TRBV19; 7 bases align to TRBD1. What was sequenced was PBMCs. CDR3 coding DNA: TGTGCCAGTAGGAGTGGGACAGCCTATGGCTACACCTTC. This codes for CASRSGTAYGYTF.